These 17 T cell receptor beta chains were sequenced from one sample in a study of blood T cell repertoires in COVID-19. Here immunoSEQ multiplex PCR was the method, and the copy in TCRdb shows in-frame clones only, minus some. The profile shows approximately 210,000 clones, just under 85% of them singletons. Sequenced input: peripheral blood. The receptor set was obtained from a man between 60 and 70 years old with COVID-19, enrolled during active disease.

A few counts support this clone. This chain joins TRBV7-3 and TRBJ2-3; 8 nucleotides align to TRBD2. Germline V gene data show CDR1 as SGHTA and CDR2 as FQGTGA. V lost 5 bases and J lost 2; bases outside the gene matches: 6. The CDR3 runs 15 residues. CDR3 DNA: TGTGCCAGCAGCCCAGGCGGGAGGCACACAGATACGCAGTATTTT. Translation gives CASSPGGRHTDTQYF. Looking up the rest from reference TRBV7-3 and TRBJ2-3 gives the full variable domain: GAGVSQTPSNKVTEKGKYVELRCDPISGHTALYWYRQSLGQGPEFLIYFQGTGAADDSGLPNDRFFAVRPEGSVSTLKIQRTERGDSAVYLCASSPGGRHTDTQYFGPGTRLTVL.

V usage is TRBV27 and J usage is TRBJ2-2, with D hard to call. This CDR3 region has 13 residues. Germline CDR1 MNHEY, CDR2 SMNVEV (reference sequence). The V end was cut by 2 bases, the J end by 7 bases, with 8 bases between. The CDR3 nucleotides are TGTGCCAGCAGTTTAATAACTTACGGGGAGCTGTTTTTT. Translation: CASSLITYGELFF.

The chain joins TRBV10-2 to TRBJ2-2; 7 nucleotides align to TRBD1. Unmatched junction bases numbered 3, after V lost 5 bases and J lost 3 bases. CDR1 WSHSY and CDR2 SAAADI come from the germline V gene. This CDR3 has 14 residues. CDR3 coding DNA: TGCGCCAGCAGTACAGGGGCCGACACCGGGGAGCTGTTTTTT. This codes for CASSTGADTGELFF.

The chain combines TRBV19 with TRBJ2-7, with TRBD1 matching 8 bases. V lost 1 base, J lost 3 bases, and 5 bases stayed unmatched. Germline V lookup: CDR1 LNHDA, CDR2 SQIVND (reference sequence). This CDR3 is 15 amino acids long. The CDR3 spells CASSIAAGGFYEQYF. The CDR3 bases are TGTGCCAGTAGTATAGCGGCAGGGGGCTTCTACGAGCAGTACTTC.

This clone was counted between two and nine times. This rearrangement joins TRBV2 to TRBJ1-2; weak D call: TRBD1 (5 bases). Germline-derived CDR1 and CDR2 are SNHLY and FYNNEI. V dropped 5 bases and J dropped 6 bases, with 13 bases sitting between them. The CDR3 has 13 residues. The CDR3 sequence: CASSPIEGDGYTF. CDR3 bases: TGTGCCAGCAGTCCCATCGAAGGGGATGGCTACACCTTC. The whole variable domain, remainder taken from reference TRBV2 and TRBJ1-2, is EPEVTQTPSHQVTQMGQEVILRCVPISNHLYFYWYRQILGQKVEFLVSFYNNEISEKSEIFDDQFSVERPDGSNFTLKIRSTKLEDSAMYFCASSPIEGDGYTFGSGTRLTVV.

The rearrangement links TRBV27 to TRBJ2-3; 8 bases are a match to TRBD2. The CDR3 sequence is 16 residues long. J lost 10 bases, V lost 3 bases, and 15 bases had no gene match. Germline CDR1 MNHEY, CDR2 SMNVEV (reference sequence). CDR3 in amino acids: CASSLDPGGPGQAQYF. CDR3 nucleotide sequence: TGTGCCAGCAGTTTGGACCCGGGAGGGCCGGGTCAAGCGCAGTATTTT.

The chain links TRBV9 to TRBJ2-5; TRBD2 agrees at 7 bases. The CDR3 extends over 14 amino acids. The germline CDR1 and CDR2 sequences are SGDLS and YYNGEE. The junction had 3 bases not matched to a gene; V was cut back by 3 bases and J by 1 base. The CDR3, as DNA: TGTGCCAGCAGCGGCGGGGGATTCCAAGAGACCCAGTACTTC. As protein: CASSGGGFQETQYF.

This clone is medium-sized by share. This chain connects TRBV5-1 to TRBJ2-1, with D perhaps TRBD2 (5 bases). The CDR3 is 14 residues long. Trimming pared 4 bases from V and 9 bases from J, leaving 17 bases between. Germline V gene lookup returns CDR1 SGHRS and CDR2 YFSETQ. The CDR3 bases are TGCGCCAGCAGCCCGGACGGAAATCGGGGTGAGCAGTTCTTC. Its protein is CASSPDGNRGEQFF.

V is TRBV15 and J is TRBJ1-2; a possible D gene is TRBD1 (5 bases). Germline V gene sequence: CDR1 LNHNV, CDR2 YYDKDF (reference sequence). The CDR3 contains 12 residues. V dropped 5 bases and J dropped 3 bases, with 7 bases sitting between them. CDR3 sequence: CATSGGDYGYTF. The CDR3 bases are TGTGCCACCAGCGGGGGGGACTATGGCTACACCTTC.

The chain combines TRBV30 with TRBJ1-5, with D unclear. This CDR3 has 14 residues. The V end lost 0 bases, the J end lost 2 bases, and 8 bases lay between the germline ends. The germline CDR1 and CDR2 sequences are GTSNPN and SVGIG (reference sequence). DNA of the CDR3: TGTGCCTGGAGTGTAGGCGGGGGCAATCAGCCCCAGCATTTT. This gives the protein CAWSVGGGNQPQHF.

The chain combines TRBV19 with TRBJ2-7, with D unresolved. CDR1 and CDR2 from the germline V gene are LNHDA and SQIVND (reference sequence). V was clipped by 3 bases and J by 2 bases, with 17 bases between them. This CDR3 spans 16 amino acids. The CDR3 DNA follows: TGTGCCAGTAGTATCTTAGGTCCAGGCCGGACCTACGAGCAGTACTTC. Translation: CASSILGPGRTYEQYF.

In DNA form, the CDR3 reads TGTGCCAGCAGTCGACAGGGGAAGTCCAATGAGCAGTTCTTC. This sequence encodes CASSRQGKSNEQFF. The chain links TRBV6-5 to TRBJ2-1; 8 nucleotides line up with TRBD1. Germline V gene sequence: CDR1 MNHEY, CDR2 SVGAGI. CDR3 length: 14 residues. Trimming cost V 5 bases and J 6 bases; bases outside gene matches: 6.

In DNA, the CDR3 is TGTGCCATCAGTGCCCGAGGCGGCGCGGGACTCACCGGGGAGCTGTTTTTT. Translating gives CAISARGGAGLTGELFF. This sequence joins TRBV10-3 and TRBJ2-2, with D perhaps TRBD2 (6 bases). With 4 bases removed from V and 4 bases from J, the gap between germline ends came to 19 bases. This CDR3 is 17 amino acids long. The germline V gene has CDR1 ENHRY and CDR2 SYGVKD.

The rearrangement uses TRBV6-1 and TRBJ1-6; D is undetermined. V was shortened by 2 bases and J by 7 bases, with 6 bases between the two germline ends. The CDR3 is 13 amino acids. Germline loops: CDR1 MNHNS, CDR2 SASEGT. The CDR3 DNA reads as TGTGCCAGCAGTGAATCTGTCAATTCACCCCTCCACTTT. It yields the protein CASSESVNSPLHF.

The CDR3 loop is CASGRATGANSPLHF. The CDR3 bases are TGTGCCAGCGGACGGGCGACAGGGGCAAATTCACCCCTCCACTTT. The V and J genes are TRBV2 and TRBJ1-6; 8 bases fit TRBD1. The CDR3 length is 15 residues. V lost 8 bases and J lost 7; bases outside the gene matches: 10. The V gene's germline CDR1 is SNHLY and CDR2 FYNNEI.

The V and J genes are TRBV24-1 and TRBJ2-1, with TRBD2 matching over 13 bases. After removal of 1 base from V and 0 bases from J, the junction contained 11 bases not matched to a gene. Germline V gives CDR1 KGHDR, CDR2 SFDVKD. This CDR3 spans 21 amino acids. CDR3 loop: CATSDFPSLAGGPGSYNEQFF. The CDR3 DNA sequence: TGTGCCACCAGTGATTTCCCATCACTAGCGGGAGGGCCGGGCTCCTACAATGAGCAGTTCTTC.

The rearrangement links TRBV7-9 to TRBJ2-6; D unresolved. Trimming pared 1 base from V and 3 bases from J, leaving 4 bases between. Germline CDR1 reads SEHNR; CDR2 reads FQNEAQ (reference sequence). The CDR3 is 14 amino acids. CDR3 sequence: CASSLGGGANVLTF. CDR3 in DNA: TGTGCCAGCAGCTTAGGAGGTGGGGCCAACGTCCTGACTTTC. Filled out from reference TRBV7-9 and TRBJ2-6, the complete variable domain reads DTGVSQNPRHKITKRGQNVTFRCDPISEHNRLYWYRQTLGQGPEFLTYFQNEAQLEKSRLLSDRFSAERPKGSFSTLEIQRTEQGDSAMYLCASSLGGGANVLTFGAGSRLTVL.